Presented here are 10 T cell receptor beta chains from one specimen sequenced in a study of blood T cell repertoires in COVID-19. This table comes from immunoSEQ multiplex PCR, and its TCRdb copy is limited to in-frame clones, with some not included. Of about 120,000 clones detected, around 90% appear once; the ten largest clones hold 3.5% to 4%. Source material: peripheral blood. These receptors were collected from a woman in her sixties with COVID-19, enrolled during active disease.

The rearrangement joins TRBV3-1 (or the pseudogene TRBV3-2) to TRBJ1-6; 7 nucleotides agree with TRBD1. The J segment lost 11 bases and the V segment lost 4 bases, leaving 5 bases of the junction unmatched. The CDR3 contains 13 residues. The V gene's germline CDR1 is LGHDT and CDR2 YNNKEL (reference sequence). CDR3 nucleotide sequence: TGTGCCAGCAGCCTCAGACAGGGTACACCCCTCCACTTT. Protein sequence: CASSLRQGTPLHF.

As DNA, the CDR3 is TGTGCCAGCAGCTTAGTGGGACTAGCGGGGGGGCGCTTAGGTGAGCAGTTCTTC. Residues: CASSLVGLAGGRLGEQFF. The chain recombines TRBV7-2 with TRBJ2-1, with TRBD2 matching 16 bases. CDR3 length: 18 amino acids. Per the germline V gene, CDR1 is SGHTA and CDR2 is FQGNSA. Losses at the gene ends were 1 base for V and 9 bases for J; bases not matched to a gene: 9.

This clone occurred once. The rearrangement joins TRBV19 to TRBJ1-1; no clear D gene. CDR1 and CDR2 (germline): LNHDA, SQIVND (reference sequence). The CDR3 loop spans 14 amino acids. V was trimmed by 1 base and J by 1 base, leaving 7 bases between them. CDR3 nucleotides: TGTGCCAGTAGTATAGGTGCAGGGAACACTGAAGCTTTCTTT. Translating it yields CASSIGAGNTEAFF.

The gene calls are TRBV6-6 and TRBJ1-3, with 9 bases fitting TRBD1. V gave up 7 bases and J gave up 0 bases; unmatched junction bases: 7. Per germline, CDR1 MNHNY and CDR2 SVGAGI (reference sequence). The CDR3 runs 16 residues. The CDR3 DNA follows: TGTGCCAGCACCCTAGACAGGGGGAGCTCTGGAAACACCATATATTTT. It is translated as CASTLDRGSSGNTIYF.

In this sample, this clone turned up once. The V and J genes are TRBV7-9 and TRBJ2-4; 10 positions match TRBD2. The V segment lost 5 bases and the J segment 3 bases; nucleotides outside the gene matches: 4. This CDR3 is built from 15 residues. CDR1 is SEHNR and CDR2 is FQNEAQ in the germline V gene (reference sequence). The CDR3 here is CASSPRLAGKNIQYF. DNA of the CDR3: TGTGCCAGCAGCCCAAGACTAGCGGGCAAAAACATTCAGTACTTC. Looking up the rest from reference TRBV7-9 and TRBJ2-4 gives the full variable domain: DTGVSQNPRHKITKRGQNVTFRCDPISEHNRLYWYRQTLGQGPEFLTYFQNEAQLEKSRLLSDRFSAERPKGSFSTLEIQRTEQGDSAMYLCASSPRLAGKNIQYFGAGTRLSVL.

This clone showed up just a few times. J is TRBJ1-2 and V is TRBV7-2; TRBD1 agrees at 7 bases. The V segment lost 5 bases and the J segment 0 bases; nucleotides outside the gene matches: 6. The V gene's germline CDR1 is SGHTA and CDR2 FQGNSA. The CDR3 consists of 15 residues. The CDR3 loop reads CASSLGQDSNYGYTF. In nucleotides, the CDR3 is TGTGCCAGCAGCCTCGGACAGGACTCTAACTATGGCTACACCTTC.

J is TRBJ2-1 and V is TRBV6-2 or TRBV6-3, with 8 positions matching TRBD1. This CDR3 has 15 amino acids. The J segment lost 9 bases and the V segment lost 4 bases, leaving 11 bases of the junction unmatched. CDR1 and CDR2 (germline): MNHEY, SVGEGT. The CDR3 region is CASSSPRTGYTEQFF. As DNA, the CDR3 is TGTGCCAGCAGTTCCCCCCGGACAGGGTATACTGAGCAGTTCTTC.

The V call is TRBV19, the J call TRBJ1-5; D not certain. The V gene lost 7 bases and the J gene lost 7 bases, with 11 bases spanning the gap. Germline CDR1 and CDR2: LNHDA and SQIVND (reference sequence). The CDR3 consists of 12 residues. CDR3 sequence (DNA): TGTGCCAGTAAGGCGAGGGAACAGCCCCAGCATTTT. As protein: CASKAREQPQHF.

The chain uses TRBV6-6 and TRBJ1-1; D not certain. The CDR3 has 11 residues. Trimming removed 5 bases from V and 3 bases from J, with 4 bases in between. The germline V gene encodes CDR1 MNHNY and CDR2 SVGAGI (reference sequence). The CDR3 sequence is CASSLYTEAFF. CDR3 bases: TGTGCCAGCAGTCTATACACTGAAGCTTTCTTT.

The chain couples TRBV6-5 to TRBJ2-5, with D perhaps TRBD2 (7 bases). The CDR3 runs to 13 residues. Germline lookup yields CDR1 MNHEY and CDR2 SVGAGI. The germline V and J ends were trimmed by 6 bases and 5 bases, with 13 bases remaining between them. The CDR3 loop reads CASRGGPGETQYF. CDR3 in DNA: TGTGCCAGCAGGGGGGGGCCGGGGGAGACCCAGTACTTC.